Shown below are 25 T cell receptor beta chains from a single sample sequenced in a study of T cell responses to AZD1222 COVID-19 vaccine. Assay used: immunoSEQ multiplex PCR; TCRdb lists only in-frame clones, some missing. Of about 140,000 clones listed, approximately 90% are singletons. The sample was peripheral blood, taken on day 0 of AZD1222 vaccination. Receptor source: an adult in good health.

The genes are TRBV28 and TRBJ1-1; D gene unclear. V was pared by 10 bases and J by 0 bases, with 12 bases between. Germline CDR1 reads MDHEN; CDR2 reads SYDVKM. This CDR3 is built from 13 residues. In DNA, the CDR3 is TGTGCCACCTTACAGTTTGTGAACACTGAAGCTTTCTTT. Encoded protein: CATLQFVNTEAFF.

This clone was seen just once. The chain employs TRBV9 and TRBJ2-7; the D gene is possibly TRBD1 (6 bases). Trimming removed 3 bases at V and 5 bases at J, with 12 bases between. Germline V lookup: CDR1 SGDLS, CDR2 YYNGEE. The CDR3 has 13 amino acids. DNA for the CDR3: TGTGCCAGCAGCGGGCCTACAGGGAACGAGCAGTACTTC. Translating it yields CASSGPTGNEQYF.

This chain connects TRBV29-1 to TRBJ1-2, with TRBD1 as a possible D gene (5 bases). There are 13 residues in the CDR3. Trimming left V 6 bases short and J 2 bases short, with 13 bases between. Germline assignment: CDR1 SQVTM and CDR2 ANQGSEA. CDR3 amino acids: CSVASGQNYGYTF. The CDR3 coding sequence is TGCAGCGTCGCCTCGGGGCAGAACTATGGCTACACCTTC.

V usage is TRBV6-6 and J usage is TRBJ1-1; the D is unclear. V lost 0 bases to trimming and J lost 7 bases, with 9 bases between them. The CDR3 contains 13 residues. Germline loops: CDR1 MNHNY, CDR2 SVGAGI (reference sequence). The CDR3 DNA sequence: TGTGCCAGCAGTTACTCGAACGCCGGTGAAGCTTTCTTT. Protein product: CASSYSNAGEAFF.

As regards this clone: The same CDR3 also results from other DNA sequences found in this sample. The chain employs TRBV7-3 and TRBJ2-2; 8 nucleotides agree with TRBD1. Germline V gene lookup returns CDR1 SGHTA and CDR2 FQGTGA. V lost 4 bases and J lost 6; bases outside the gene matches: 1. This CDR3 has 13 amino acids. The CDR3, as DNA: TGTGCCAGCAGCTCGGACAGGGCCGGGGAGCTGTTTTTT. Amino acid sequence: CASSSDRAGELFF.

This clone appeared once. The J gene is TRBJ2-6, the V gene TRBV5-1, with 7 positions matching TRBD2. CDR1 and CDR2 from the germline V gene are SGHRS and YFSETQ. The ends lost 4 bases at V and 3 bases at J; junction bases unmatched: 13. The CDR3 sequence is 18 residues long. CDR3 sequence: CASSQGPFGGSGANVLTF. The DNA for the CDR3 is TGCGCCAGCAGCCAAGGTCCCTTCGGGGGGAGTGGGGCCAACGTCCTGACTTTC.

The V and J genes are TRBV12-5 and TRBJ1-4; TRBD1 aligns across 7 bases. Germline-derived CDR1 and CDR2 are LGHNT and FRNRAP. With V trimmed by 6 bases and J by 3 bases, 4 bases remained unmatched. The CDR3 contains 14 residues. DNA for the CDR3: TGTGCTAGTGGGCCAGGGGGTTCTAATGAAAAACTGTTTTTT. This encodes CASGPGGSNEKLFF.

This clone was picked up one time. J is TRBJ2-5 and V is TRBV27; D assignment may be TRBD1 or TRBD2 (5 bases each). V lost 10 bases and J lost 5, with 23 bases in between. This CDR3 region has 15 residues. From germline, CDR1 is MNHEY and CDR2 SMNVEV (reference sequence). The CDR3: CATSRGLVSGETQYF. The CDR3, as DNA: TGTGCCACCAGCCGGGGCCTGGTGAGTGGGGAGACCCAGTACTTC.

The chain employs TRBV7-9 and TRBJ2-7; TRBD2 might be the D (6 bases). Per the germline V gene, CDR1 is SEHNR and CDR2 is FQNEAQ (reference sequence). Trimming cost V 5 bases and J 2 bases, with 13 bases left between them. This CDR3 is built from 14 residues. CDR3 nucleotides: TGTGCCAGCAGCCTCCGGGAGACCCCCTACGAGCAGTACTTC. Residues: CASSLRETPYEQYF.

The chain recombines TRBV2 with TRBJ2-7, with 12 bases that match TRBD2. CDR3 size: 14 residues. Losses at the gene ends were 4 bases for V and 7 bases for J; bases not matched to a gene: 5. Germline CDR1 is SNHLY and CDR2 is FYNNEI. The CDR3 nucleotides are TGTGCCAGCAGTGGGACTAGCGGGGCGGGGGAGCAGTACTTC. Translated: CASSGTSGAGEQYF.

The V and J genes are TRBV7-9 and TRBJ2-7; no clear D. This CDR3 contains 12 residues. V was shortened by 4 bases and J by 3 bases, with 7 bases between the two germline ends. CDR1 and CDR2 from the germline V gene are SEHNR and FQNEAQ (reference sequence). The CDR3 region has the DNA TGTGCCAGCAGCTGGCGGATCTACGAGCAGTACTTC. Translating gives CASSWRIYEQYF.

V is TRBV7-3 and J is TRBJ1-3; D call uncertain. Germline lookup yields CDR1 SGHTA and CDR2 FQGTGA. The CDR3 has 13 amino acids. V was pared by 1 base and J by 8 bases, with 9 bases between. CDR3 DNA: TGTGCCAGCAGCTTAATAACGGGAGACACCATATATTTT. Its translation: CASSLITGDTIYF.

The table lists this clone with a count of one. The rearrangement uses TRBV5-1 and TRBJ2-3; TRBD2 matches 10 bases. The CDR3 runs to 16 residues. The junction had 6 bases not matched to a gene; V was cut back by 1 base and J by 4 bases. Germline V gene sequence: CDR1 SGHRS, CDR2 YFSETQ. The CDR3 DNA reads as TGCGCCAGCAGCTTGACTAGCGGGGTGTTGGCAGATACGCAGTATTTT. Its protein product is CASSLTSGVLADTQYF.

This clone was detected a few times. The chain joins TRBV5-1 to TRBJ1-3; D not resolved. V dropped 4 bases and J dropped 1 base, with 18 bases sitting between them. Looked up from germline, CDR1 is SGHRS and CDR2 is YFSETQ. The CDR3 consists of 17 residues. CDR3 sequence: CASSKDPGAVSGNTIYF. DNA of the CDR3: TGCGCCAGCAGCAAGGATCCTGGAGCCGTTTCTGGAAACACCATATATTTT. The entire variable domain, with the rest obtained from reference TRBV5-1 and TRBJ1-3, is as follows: KAGVTQTPRYLIKTRGQQVTLSCSPISGHRSVSWYQQTPGQGLQFLFEYFSETQRNKGNFPGRFSGRQFSNSRSEMNVSTLELGDSALYLCASSKDPGAVSGNTIYFGEGSWLTVV.

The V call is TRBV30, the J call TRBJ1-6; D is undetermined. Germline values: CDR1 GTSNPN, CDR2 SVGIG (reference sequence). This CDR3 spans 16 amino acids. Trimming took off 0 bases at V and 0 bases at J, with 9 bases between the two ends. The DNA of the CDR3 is TGTGCCTGGAGTGTACTGTCAAGCTCCTATAATTCACCCCTCCACTTT. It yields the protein CAWSVLSSSYNSPLHF.

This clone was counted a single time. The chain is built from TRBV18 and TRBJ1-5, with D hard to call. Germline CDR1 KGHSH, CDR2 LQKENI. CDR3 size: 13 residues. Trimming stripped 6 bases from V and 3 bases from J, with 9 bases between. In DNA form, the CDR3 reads TGTGCCAGCTCCCCAATCCCCAATCAGCCCCAGCATTTT. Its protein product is CASSPIPNQPQHF.

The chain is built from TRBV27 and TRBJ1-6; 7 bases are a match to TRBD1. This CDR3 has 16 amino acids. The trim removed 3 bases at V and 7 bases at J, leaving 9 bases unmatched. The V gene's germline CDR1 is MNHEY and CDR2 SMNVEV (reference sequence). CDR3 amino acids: CASSFIGGQKNSPLHF. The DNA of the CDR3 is TGTGCCAGCAGTTTTATTGGGGGACAGAAGAATTCACCCCTCCACTTT.

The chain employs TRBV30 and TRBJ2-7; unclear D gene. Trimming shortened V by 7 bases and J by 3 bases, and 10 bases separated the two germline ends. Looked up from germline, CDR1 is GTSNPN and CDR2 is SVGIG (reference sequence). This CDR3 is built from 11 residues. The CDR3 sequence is CASKFGYEQYF. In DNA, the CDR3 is TGTGCCTCTAAATTCGGCTACGAGCAGTACTTC.

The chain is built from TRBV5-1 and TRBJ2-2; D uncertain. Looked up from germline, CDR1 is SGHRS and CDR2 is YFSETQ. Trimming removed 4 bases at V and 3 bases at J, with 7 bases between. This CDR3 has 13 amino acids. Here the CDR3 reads CASSLTYTGELFF. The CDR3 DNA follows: TGCGCCAGCAGCCTTACTTACACCGGGGAGCTGTTTTTT.

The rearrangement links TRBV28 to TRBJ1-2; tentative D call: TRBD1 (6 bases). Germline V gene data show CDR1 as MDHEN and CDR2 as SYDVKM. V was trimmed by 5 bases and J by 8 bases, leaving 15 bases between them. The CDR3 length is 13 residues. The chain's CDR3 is CASSLRQVGGYTF. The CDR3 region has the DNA TGTGCCAGCAGTCTCCGACAGGTTGGCGGCTACACCTTC.

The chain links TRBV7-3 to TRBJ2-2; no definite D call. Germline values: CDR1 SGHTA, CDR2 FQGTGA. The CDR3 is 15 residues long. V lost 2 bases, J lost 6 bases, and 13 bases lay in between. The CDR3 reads CASSLRRSSAGELFF. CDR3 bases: TGTGCCAGCAGCTTACGACGGTCTTCCGCCGGGGAGCTGTTTTTT. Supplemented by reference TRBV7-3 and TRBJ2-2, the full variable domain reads GAGVSQTPSNKVTEKGKYVELRCDPISGHTALYWYRQSLGQGPEFLIYFQGTGAADDSGLPNDRFFAVRPEGSVSTLKIQRTERGDSAVYLCASSLRRSSAGELFFGEGSRLTVL.

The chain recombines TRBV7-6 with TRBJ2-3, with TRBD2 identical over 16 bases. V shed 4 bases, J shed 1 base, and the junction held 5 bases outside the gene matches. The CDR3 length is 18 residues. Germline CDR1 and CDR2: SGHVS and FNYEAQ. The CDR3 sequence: CASSSPGLAGGRTDTQYF. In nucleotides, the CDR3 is TGTGCCAGCAGCTCTCCGGGACTAGCGGGGGGGCGCACAGATACGCAGTATTTT.

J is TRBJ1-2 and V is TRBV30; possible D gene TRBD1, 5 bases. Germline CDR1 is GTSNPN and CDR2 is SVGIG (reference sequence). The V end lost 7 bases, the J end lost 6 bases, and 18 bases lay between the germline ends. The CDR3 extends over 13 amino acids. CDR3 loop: CAYPHGTWHGYTF. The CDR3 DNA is TGTGCCTACCCCCACGGGACTTGGCATGGCTACACCTTC.

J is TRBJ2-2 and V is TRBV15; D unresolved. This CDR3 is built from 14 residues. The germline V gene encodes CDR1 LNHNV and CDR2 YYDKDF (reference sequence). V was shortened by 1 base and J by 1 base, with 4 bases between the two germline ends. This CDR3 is CATSRGVNTGELFF. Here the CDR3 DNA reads TGTGCCACCAGCAGAGGTGTGAACACCGGGGAGCTGTTTTTT.

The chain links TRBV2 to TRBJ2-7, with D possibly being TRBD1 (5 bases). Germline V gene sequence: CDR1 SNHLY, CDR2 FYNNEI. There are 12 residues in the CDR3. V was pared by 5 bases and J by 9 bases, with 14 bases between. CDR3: CASSSSGSGQYF. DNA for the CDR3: TGTGCCAGCAGTAGCTCAGGGTCAGGGCAGTACTTC.